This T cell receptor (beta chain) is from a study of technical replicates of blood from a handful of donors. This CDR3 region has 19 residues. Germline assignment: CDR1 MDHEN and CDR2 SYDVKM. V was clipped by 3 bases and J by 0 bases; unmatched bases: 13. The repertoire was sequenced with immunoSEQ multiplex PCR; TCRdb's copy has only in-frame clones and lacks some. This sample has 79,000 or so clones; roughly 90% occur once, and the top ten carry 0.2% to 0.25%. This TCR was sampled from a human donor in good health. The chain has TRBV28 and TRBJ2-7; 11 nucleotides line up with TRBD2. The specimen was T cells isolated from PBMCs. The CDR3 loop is CASSFSWLAGGGISYEQYF. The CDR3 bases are TGTGCCAGCAGTTTCTCGTGGCTAGCGGGAGGAGGGATCTCCTACGAGCAGTACTTC. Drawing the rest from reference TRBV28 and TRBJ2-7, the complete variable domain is DVKVTQSSRYLVKRTGEKVFLECVQDMDHENMFWYRQDPGLGLRLIYFSYDVKMKEKGDIPEGYSVSREKKERFSLILESASTNQTSMYLCASSFSWLAGGGISYEQYFGPGTRLTVT.